The 17 T cell receptor beta chains below come from one sample, sequenced in a study of blood T cells in healthy people across ages. PCR was performed a second time for roughly 7 to 11 cycles using a sample-barcoded 5' primer and a J-beta primer mix. TCRdb reanalysed the 5' RACE reads using MiXCR and keeps one entry per CDR3 protein. The data contain about 810,000 distinct CDR3 sequences, around 36% of them singletons. Sequenced sample: blood. These receptors were taken from a man younger than 35 in good health.

This clonotype occurred a few times. The V call is TRBV6-5, the J call TRBJ2-3; D is undetermined. CDR3 length: 13 amino acids. Trimming took off 0 bases at V and 3 bases at J, with 4 bases between the two ends. CDR1 MNHEY and CDR2 SVGAGI come from the germline V gene. CDR3 sequence: CASSYSVTDTQYF. The CDR3 nucleotides are TGTGCCAGCAGTTACTCGGTGACAGATACGCAGTATTTT.

The sample holds many counts of this clonotype. The genes are TRBV29-1 and TRBJ2-7; D is perhaps TRBD1 (6 bases). Trimming pared 6 bases from V and 5 bases from J, leaving 11 bases between. Germline assignment: CDR1 SQVTM and CDR2 ANQGSEA. The CDR3 is 11 residues long. The CDR3 DNA reads as TGCAGCGTCATTACAGGGAACGAGCAGTACTTC. Residues: CSVITGNEQYF.

This clonotype was counted at least ten times. The chain couples TRBV12-3 or TRBV12-4 to TRBJ1-2, with D perhaps matching TRBD1 (5 bases). CDR3 length equals 14 residues. The V and J ends lost 0 bases and 7 bases respectively, with 12 bases between them. The CDR3, as DNA: TGTGCCAGCAGTTTAGCGTCTGGGGGACCTGGCTACACCTTC. This translates into CASSLASGGPGYTF.

This clonotype was detected a few times. The rearrangement links TRBV7-3 to TRBJ1-1; D unresolved. The V end lost 1 base, the J end lost 4 bases, and 7 bases lay between the germline ends. This CDR3 is built from 13 residues. CDR1 is SGHTA, CDR2 FQGTGA, per germline. Here the CDR3 reads CASSLNVRTEAFF. The CDR3 bases are TGTGCCAGCAGCTTAAACGTACGCACTGAAGCTTTCTTT.

This chain connects TRBV6-2 or TRBV6-3 to TRBJ2-1; D is ambiguous. Germline loops: CDR1 MNHEY, CDR2 SVGEGT. The CDR3 spans 16 residues. The V gene lost 6 bases and the J gene lost 0 bases, with 15 bases spanning the gap. CDR3 residues: CASSLVDLRSYNEQFF. For the CDR3, the DNA is TGTGCCAGCAGCCTCGTGGACCTACGCTCCTACAATGAGCAGTTCTTC.

The chain is built from TRBV12-3 or TRBV12-4 and TRBJ1-2; 9 nucleotides agree with TRBD1. With V trimmed by 7 bases and J by 7 bases, 19 bases remained unmatched. The CDR3 runs 17 residues. The CDR3 sequence is CASIRGGTGKGLRGYTF. The CDR3 DNA reads as TGTGCCAGCATCCGGGGGGGGACAGGGAAGGGGTTGCGTGGCTACACCTTC.

CDR3 nucleotides: TGTGCCAGCTTACAGGGTGGCAATCAGCCCCAGCATTTT. This encodes CASLQGGNQPQHF. The rearrangement joins TRBV12-3 or TRBV12-4 to TRBJ1-5; the D gene is possibly TRBD1 (6 bases). The V end lost 8 bases, the J end lost 2 bases, and 10 bases lay between the germline ends. The CDR3 length is 13 residues.

This rearrangement joins TRBV29-1 to TRBJ2-3, with D possibly TRBD1 on 5 matching bases. There are 13 residues in the CDR3. Trimming pared 1 base from V and 1 base from J, leaving 6 bases between. Germline V gene data show CDR1 as SQVTM and CDR2 as ANQGSEA. CDR3 sequence (DNA): TGCAGCGTTGAAGTGGGGCGCACAGATACGCAGTATTTT. Translated, it gives CSVEVGRTDTQYF.

This chain links TRBV28 with TRBJ2-3; D perhaps matches TRBD1 (5 bases). The CDR3 runs 17 residues. Germline CDR1 reads MDHEN; CDR2 reads SYDVKM. V lost 5 bases, J lost 0 bases, and 18 bases lay in between. The CDR3 DNA sequence: TGTGCCAGCAGTCCTATCTCCACAGGCCTTAGCACAGATACGCAGTATTTT. Translated: CASSPISTGLSTDTQYF.

This clonotype came up a few times. The chain carries TRBV29-1 and TRBJ2-1; TRBD1 matches at 7 bases. Germline assignment: CDR1 SQVTM and CDR2 ANQGSEA. Unmatched junction bases numbered 12, after V lost 7 bases and J lost 3 bases. The CDR3 runs to 15 residues. For the CDR3, the DNA is TGCAGCGCCGGCGGACAGGCGACCTACTACAATGAGCAGTTCTTC. This sequence encodes CSAGGQATYYNEQFF.

This clonotype has just a few counts. The chain couples TRBV6-6 to TRBJ2-1, with D tentatively TRBD1 (5 bases). Trimming pared 0 bases from V and 7 bases from J, leaving 10 bases between. Germline lookup yields CDR1 MNHNY and CDR2 SVGAGI (reference sequence). The CDR3 loop spans 14 amino acids. Here the CDR3 reads CASSYSLDRNEQFF. The CDR3 nucleotides are TGTGCCAGCAGTTACTCCTTAGACAGAAATGAGCAGTTCTTC.

This chain joins TRBV5-1 and TRBJ1-4; D gene ambiguous. Germline V gene lookup returns CDR1 SGHRS and CDR2 YFSETQ. V was pared by 4 bases and J by 3 bases, with 13 bases between. This CDR3 is built from 15 residues. The DNA of the CDR3 is TGCGCCAGCAGCCTCTTATCGACCCCTAATGAAAAACTGTTTTTT. Amino acid sequence: CASSLLSTPNEKLFF.

This clonotype was detected only a few times. V usage is TRBV27 and J usage is TRBJ2-3; 8 bases map to TRBD1. The germline gives CDR1 MNHEY, CDR2 SMNVEV (reference sequence). V was pared by 4 bases and J by 0 bases, with 6 bases of the junction left unmatched. The CDR3 length is 16 residues. CDR3 DNA: TGTGCCAGCAGTTGGACAGGGTGGCCTAGCACAGATACGCAGTATTTT. As protein: CASSWTGWPSTDTQYF.

A remark on this clonotype: This clone may be a read error of a much larger clone one base away. This sequence joins TRBV7-7 and TRBJ2-5; D ambiguous. This CDR3 is built from 14 residues. CDR1 and CDR2 from the germline V gene are SSHAT and FNYEAQ (reference sequence). The CDR3 DNA sequence: TGTGCTAGCAGCGTAGATGGGTACCAAGAGACCCAGTACTTC. Its protein product is CASSVDGYQETQYF.

This clonotype occurred once. The rearrangement joins TRBV12-3 or TRBV12-4 to TRBJ2-1; unclear D gene. The CDR3 consists of 12 residues. With 11 bases removed from V and 5 bases from J, the gap between germline ends came to 13 bases. The CDR3 spells CAGAYFHNEQFF. The CDR3 DNA sequence: TGTGCCGGCGCGTACTTTCACAATGAGCAGTTCTTC.

V is TRBV7-3 and J is TRBJ1-5, with no clear D. Trimming removed 1 base from V and 2 bases from J, with 18 bases in between. The germline gives CDR1 SGHTA, CDR2 FQGTGA. This CDR3 contains 18 residues. The CDR3 loop is CASSLINTSPRGNQPQHF. The CDR3 DNA sequence: TGTGCCAGCAGCTTAATTAACACTTCCCCGCGGGGCAATCAGCCCCAGCATTTT.

This clonotype has ten or more counts. CDR3 amino acids: CASGIDSTANYGYTF. The CDR3 DNA reads TGTGCCAGCGGTATTGACAGTACGGCTAACTATGGCTACACCTTC. V is TRBV28 and J is TRBJ1-2; a weak D match, TRBD1 (5 bases). The V end was cut by 8 bases, the J end by 0 bases, with 16 bases between. The CDR3 spans 15 residues. Germline V gives CDR1 MDHEN, CDR2 SYDVKM.